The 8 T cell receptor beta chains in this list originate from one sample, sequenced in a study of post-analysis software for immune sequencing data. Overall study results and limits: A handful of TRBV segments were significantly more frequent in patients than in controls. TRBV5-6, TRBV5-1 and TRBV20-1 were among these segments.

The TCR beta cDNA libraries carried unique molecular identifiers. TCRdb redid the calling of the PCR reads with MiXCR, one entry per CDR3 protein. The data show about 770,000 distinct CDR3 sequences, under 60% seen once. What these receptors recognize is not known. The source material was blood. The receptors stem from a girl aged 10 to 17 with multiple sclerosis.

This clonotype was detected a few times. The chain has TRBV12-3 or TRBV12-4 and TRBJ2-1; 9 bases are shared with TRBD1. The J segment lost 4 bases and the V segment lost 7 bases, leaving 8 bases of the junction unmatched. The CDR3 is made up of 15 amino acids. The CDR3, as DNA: TGTGCCAGCACCGTAACAGGGGGCACATACAATGAGCAGTTCTTC. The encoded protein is CASTVTGGTYNEQFF.

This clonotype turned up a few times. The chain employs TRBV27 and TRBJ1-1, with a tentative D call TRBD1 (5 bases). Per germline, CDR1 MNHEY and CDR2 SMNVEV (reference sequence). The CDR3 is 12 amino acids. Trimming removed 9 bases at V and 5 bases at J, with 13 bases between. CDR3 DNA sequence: TGTGCCAGTAGGGGTGGGAGTACTGAAGCTTTCTTT. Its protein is CASRGGSTEAFF.

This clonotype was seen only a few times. CDR3 protein: CSAWPDTLTQYF. CDR3 nucleotides: TGCAGTGCATGGCCCGACACGCTTACGCAGTATTTT. The chain combines TRBV20-1 with TRBJ2-3; no definite D call. Trimming removed 6 bases from V and 8 bases from J, with 15 bases in between. The CDR3 runs 12 residues. CDR1 is DFQATT and CDR2 is SNEGSKA in the germline V gene (reference sequence).

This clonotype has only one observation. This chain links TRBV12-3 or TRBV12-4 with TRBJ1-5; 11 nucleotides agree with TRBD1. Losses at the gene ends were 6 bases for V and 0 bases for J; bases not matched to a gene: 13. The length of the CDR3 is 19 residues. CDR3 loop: CASSPGTGGDLYSNQPQHF. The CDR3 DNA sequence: TGTGCCAGCAGCCCTGGGACAGGGGGTGATTTATATAGCAATCAGCCCCAGCATTTT.

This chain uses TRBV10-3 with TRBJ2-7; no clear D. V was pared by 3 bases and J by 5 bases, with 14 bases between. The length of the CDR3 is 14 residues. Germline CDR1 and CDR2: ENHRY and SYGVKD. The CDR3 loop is CAISDHDSQNEQYF. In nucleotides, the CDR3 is TGTGCCATCAGTGACCACGACTCGCAGAACGAGCAGTACTTC.

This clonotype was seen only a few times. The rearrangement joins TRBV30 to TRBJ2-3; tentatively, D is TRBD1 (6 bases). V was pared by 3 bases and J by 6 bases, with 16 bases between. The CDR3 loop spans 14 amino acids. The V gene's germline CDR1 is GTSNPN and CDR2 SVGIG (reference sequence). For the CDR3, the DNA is TGTGCCTGGAGCGAGGCAGGGGTCGGGGATACGCAGTATTTT. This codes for CAWSEAGVGDTQYF.

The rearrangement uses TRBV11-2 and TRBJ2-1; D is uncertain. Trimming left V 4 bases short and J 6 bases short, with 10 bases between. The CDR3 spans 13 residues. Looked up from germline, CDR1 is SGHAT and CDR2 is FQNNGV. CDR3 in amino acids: CASSSVRRNEQFF. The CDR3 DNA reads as TGTGCCAGCAGCTCGGTGAGGCGCAATGAGCAGTTCTTC.

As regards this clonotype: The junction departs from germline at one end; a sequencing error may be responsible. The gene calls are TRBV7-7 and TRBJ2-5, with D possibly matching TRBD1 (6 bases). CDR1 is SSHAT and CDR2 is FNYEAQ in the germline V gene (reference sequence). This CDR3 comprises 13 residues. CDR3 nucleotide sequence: TGTGCTAGCAGTACGGACAGCCAAGAGACCCAGTACTTC. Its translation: CASSTDSQETQYF.